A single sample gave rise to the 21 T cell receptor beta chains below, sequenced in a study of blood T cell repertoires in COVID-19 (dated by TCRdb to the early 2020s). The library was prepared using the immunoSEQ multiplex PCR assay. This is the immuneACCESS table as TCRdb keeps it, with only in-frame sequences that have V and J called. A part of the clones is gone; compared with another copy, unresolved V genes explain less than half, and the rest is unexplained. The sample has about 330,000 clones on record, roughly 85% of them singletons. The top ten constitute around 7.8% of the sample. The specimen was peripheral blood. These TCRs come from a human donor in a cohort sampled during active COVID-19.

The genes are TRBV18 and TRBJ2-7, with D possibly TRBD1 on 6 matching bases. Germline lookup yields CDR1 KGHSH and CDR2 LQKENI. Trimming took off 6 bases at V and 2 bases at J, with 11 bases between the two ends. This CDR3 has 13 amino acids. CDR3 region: CASSGQGAYEQYF. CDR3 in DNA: TGTGCCAGCTCGGGACAAGGGGCCTACGAGCAGTACTTC.

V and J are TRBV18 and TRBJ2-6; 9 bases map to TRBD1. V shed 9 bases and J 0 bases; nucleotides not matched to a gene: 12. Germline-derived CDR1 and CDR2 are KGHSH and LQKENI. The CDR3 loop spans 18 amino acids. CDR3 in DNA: TGTGCCAGTAAGGACTGGACAGGGGTCGGCTCTGGGGCCAACGTCCTGACTTTC. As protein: CASKDWTGVGSGANVLTF.

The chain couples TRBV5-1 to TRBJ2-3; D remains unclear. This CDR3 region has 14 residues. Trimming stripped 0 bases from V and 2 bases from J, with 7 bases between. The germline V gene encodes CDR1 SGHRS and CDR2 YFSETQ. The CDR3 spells CASSLALYTDTQYF. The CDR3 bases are TGCGCCAGCAGCTTGGCCTTATACACAGATACGCAGTATTTT.

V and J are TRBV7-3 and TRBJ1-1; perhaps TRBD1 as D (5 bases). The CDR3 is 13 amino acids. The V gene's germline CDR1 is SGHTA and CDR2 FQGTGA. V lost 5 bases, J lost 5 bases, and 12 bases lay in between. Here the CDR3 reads CASSPAGGTEAFF. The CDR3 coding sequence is TGTGCCAGCAGCCCAGCGGGGGGGACTGAAGCTTTCTTT.

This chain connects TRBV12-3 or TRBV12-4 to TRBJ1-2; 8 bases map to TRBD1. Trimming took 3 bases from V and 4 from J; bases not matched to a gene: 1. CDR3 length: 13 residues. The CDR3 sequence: CASSLQGAYGYTF. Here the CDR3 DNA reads TGTGCCAGCAGTTTGCAGGGGGCCTATGGCTACACCTTC.

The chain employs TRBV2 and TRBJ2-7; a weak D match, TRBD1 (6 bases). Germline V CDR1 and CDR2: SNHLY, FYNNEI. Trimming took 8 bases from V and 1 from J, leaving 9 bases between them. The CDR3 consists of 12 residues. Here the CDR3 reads CASLQGSYEQYF. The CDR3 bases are TGTGCCAGCTTGCAGGGGTCCTACGAGCAGTACTTC.

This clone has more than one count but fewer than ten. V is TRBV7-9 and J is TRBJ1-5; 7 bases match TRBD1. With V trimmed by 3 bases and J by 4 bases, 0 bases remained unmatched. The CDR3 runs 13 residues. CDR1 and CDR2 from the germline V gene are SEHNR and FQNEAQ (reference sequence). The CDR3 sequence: CASSLTGNQPQHF. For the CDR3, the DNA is TGTGCCAGCAGCTTGACAGGGAATCAGCCCCAGCATTTT.

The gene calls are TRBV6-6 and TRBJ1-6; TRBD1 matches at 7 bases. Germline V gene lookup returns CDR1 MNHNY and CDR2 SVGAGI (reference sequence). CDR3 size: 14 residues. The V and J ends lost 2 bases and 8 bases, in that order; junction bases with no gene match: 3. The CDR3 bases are TGTGCCAGCAGTTACGACAGGGTGGATTCACCCCTCCACTTT. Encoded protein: CASSYDRVDSPLHF.

The DNA of the CDR3 is TGTGCCAGCAGTTTCTTGGGACAGGCGAGAGCACCCCTCCACTTT. Encoded protein: CASSFLGQARAPLHF. The V gene is TRBV27, the J gene TRBJ1-6; TRBD1 matches at 8 bases. The CDR3 covers 15 residues. The germline V gene has CDR1 MNHEY and CDR2 SMNVEV (reference sequence). Trimming at V came to 3 bases and at J to 11 bases, leaving 9 bases not matched to a gene.

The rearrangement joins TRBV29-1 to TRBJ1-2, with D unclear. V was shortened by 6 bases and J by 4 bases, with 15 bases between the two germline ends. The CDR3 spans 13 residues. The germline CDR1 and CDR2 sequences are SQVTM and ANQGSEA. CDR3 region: CSVTIPAGYGYTF. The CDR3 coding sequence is TGCAGCGTGACCATCCCAGCGGGCTATGGCTACACCTTC.

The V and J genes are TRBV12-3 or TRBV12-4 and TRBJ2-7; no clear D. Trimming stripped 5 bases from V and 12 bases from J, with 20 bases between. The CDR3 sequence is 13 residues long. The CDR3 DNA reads TGTGCCAGCAGTCCCCGAGTAGCAATTAGTCCGTACTTC. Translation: CASSPRVAISPYF.

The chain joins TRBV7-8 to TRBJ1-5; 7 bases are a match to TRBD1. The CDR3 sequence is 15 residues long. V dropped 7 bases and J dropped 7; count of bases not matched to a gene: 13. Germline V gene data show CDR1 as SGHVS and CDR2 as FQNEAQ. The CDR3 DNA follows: TGTGCCAGCACCTCCAGGGGGGACAGCTGGCAGCCCCAGCATTTT. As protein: CASTSRGDSWQPQHF.

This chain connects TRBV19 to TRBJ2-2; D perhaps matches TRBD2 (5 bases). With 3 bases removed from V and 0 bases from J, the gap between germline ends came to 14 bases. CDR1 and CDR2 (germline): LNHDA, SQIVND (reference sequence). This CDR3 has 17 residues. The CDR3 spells CASSIGVVRANTGELFF. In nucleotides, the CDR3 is TGTGCCAGTAGTATTGGTGTTGTGAGGGCGAACACCGGGGAGCTGTTTTTT.

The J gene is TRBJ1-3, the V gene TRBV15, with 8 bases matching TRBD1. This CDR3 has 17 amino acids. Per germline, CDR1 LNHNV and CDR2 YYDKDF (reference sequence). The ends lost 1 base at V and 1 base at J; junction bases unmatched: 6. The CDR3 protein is CATSRGAGGDSGNTIYF. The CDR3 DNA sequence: TGTGCCACCAGCAGAGGGGCAGGGGGCGATTCTGGAAACACCATATATTTT.

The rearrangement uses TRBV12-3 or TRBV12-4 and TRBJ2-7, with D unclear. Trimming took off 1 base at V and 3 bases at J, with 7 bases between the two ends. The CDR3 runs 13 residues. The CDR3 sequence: CASSLGQNYEQYF. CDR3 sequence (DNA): TGTGCCAGCAGTTTAGGGCAGAACTACGAGCAGTACTTC.

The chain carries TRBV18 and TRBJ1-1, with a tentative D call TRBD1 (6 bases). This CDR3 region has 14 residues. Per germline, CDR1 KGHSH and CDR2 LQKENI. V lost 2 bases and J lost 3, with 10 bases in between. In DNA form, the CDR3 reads TGTGCCAGCTCACCAGAACAGGGAGACACTGAAGCTTTCTTT. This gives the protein CASSPEQGDTEAFF.

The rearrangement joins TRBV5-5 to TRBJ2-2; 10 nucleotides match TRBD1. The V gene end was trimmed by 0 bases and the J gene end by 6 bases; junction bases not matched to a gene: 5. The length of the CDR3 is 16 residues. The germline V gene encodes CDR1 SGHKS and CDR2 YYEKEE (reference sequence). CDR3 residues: CASSLGVDRGPGELFF. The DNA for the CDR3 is TGTGCCAGCAGCTTGGGAGTTGACAGGGGGCCCGGGGAGCTGTTTTTT.

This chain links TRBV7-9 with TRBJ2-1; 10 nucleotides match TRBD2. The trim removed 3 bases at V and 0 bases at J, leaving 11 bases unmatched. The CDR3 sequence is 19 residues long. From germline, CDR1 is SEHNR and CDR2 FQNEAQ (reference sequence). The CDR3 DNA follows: TGTGCCAGCAGCTTTAAGACTAGCGGGCTCATTAGCTCCTACAATGAGCAGTTCTTC. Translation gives CASSFKTSGLISSYNEQFF.

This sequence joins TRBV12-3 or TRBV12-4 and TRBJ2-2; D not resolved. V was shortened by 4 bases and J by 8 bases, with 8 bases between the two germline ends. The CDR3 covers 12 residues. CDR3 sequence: CASSWSRGELFF. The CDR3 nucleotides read TGTGCCAGCAGTTGGTCCCGGGGGGAGCTGTTTTTT.

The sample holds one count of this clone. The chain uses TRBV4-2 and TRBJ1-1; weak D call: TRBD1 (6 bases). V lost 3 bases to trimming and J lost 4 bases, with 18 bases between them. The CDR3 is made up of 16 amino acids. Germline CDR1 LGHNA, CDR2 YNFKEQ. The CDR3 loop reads CASSHVVREGGTEAFF. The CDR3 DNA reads TGTGCCAGCAGCCATGTCGTAAGGGAGGGGGGCACTGAAGCTTTCTTT.

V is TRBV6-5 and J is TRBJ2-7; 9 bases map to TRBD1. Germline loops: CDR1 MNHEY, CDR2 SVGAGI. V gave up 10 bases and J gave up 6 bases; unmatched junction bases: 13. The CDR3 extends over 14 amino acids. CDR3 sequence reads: CATPGTGIPSEQYF. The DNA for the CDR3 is TGTGCCACTCCCGGGACAGGGATCCCCTCCGAGCAGTACTTC.